In its sample, the clone carrying this T cell receptor (beta chain) was seen a few times. The sample belongs to a study of CD8+ T cells in alopecia areata. The treatment here: oral pan-JAK inhibitor, 5-10 mg twice daily. J was trimmed by 7 bases and V by 5 bases; bases with no gene match: 8. This CDR3 region has 13 residues. The germline gives CDR1 MNHEY, CDR2 SMNVEV (reference sequence). TCR sequencing used cDNA made by reverse transcription of extracted RNA. Here immunoSEQ multiplex PCR was the method, and the copy in TCRdb shows in-frame clones only, minus some. The sample has roughly 92,000 clones; over 70% are singletons.

This rearrangement joins TRBV27 to TRBJ2-7; TRBD1 matches at 7 bases. Sequences were derived from CD8+ T cells sorted from blood, sampled at week 44, from a patient treated with tofacitinib. The receptor was isolated from a human donor with alopecia areata. The CDR3, as DNA: TGTGCCAGCAGTCCCCGGACAGGAGGAGAGCAGTACTTC. Residues: CASSPRTGGEQYF.